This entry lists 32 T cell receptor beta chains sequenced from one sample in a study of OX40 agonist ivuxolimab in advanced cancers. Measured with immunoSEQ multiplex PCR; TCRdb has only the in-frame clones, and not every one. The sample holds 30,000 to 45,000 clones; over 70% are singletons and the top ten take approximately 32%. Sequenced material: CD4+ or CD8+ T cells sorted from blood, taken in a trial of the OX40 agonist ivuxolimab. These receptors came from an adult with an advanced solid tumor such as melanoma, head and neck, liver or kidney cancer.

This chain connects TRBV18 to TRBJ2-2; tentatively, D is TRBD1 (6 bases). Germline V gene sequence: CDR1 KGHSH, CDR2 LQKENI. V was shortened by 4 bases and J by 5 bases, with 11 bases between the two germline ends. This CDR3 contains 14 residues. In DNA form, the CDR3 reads TGTGCCAGCTCACAGGACAGACGGACCGGGGAGCTGTTTTTT. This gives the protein CASSQDRRTGELFF.

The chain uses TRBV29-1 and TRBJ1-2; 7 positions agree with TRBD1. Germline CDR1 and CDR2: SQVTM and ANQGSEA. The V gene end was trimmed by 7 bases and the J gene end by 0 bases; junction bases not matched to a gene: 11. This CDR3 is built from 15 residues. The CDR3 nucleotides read TGCAGCGCCACGGGTGGGACAGCGCCTAACTATGGCTACACCTTC. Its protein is CSATGGTAPNYGYTF.

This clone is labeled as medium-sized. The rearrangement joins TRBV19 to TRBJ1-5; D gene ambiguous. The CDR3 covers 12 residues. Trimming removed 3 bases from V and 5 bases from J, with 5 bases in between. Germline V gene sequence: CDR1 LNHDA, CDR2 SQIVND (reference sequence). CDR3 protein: CASSIRDQPQHF. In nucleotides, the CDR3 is TGTGCCAGTAGTATCCGGGATCAGCCCCAGCATTTT.

The CDR3 reads CASRPRRLPGKAGELFF. Here the CDR3 DNA reads TGTGCCAGCAGGCCCCGACGACTCCCAGGGAAAGCCGGGGAGCTGTTTTTT. The chain joins TRBV7-9 to TRBJ2-2, with D possibly being TRBD1 (5 bases). Germline CDR1 reads SEHNR; CDR2 reads FQNEAQ (reference sequence). Trimming cost V 6 bases and J 6 bases, with 23 bases left between them. The CDR3 is 17 residues long.

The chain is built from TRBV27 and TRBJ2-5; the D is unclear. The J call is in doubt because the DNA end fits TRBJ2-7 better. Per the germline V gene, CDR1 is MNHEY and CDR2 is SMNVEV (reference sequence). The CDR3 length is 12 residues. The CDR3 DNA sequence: TGTGCCAGCAGCCCCGGATGGTACGAGCAGTACTTC. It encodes CASSPGWYEQYF.

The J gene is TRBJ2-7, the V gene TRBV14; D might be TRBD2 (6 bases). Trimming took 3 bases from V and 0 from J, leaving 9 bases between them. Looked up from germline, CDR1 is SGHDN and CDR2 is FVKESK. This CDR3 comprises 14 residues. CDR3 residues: CASSQGTFSYEQYF. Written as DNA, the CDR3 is TGTGCCAGCAGCCAGGGGACTTTCTCCTACGAGCAGTACTTC.

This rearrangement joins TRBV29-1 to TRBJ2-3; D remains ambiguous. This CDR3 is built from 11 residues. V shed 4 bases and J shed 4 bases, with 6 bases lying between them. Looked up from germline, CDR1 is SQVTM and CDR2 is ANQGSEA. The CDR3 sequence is CSVGSADTQYF. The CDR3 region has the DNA TGCAGCGTTGGATCGGCAGATACGCAGTATTTT.

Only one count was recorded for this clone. CDR3 loop: CASSRGGVGEKLFF. The CDR3 region has the DNA TGCGCCAGCAGCCGAGGGGGAGTCGGTGAAAAACTGTTTTTT. This chain links TRBV4-1 with TRBJ1-4; weak D call: TRBD1 (6 bases). Per the germline V gene, CDR1 is MGHRA and CDR2 is YSYEKL. With 4 bases removed from V and 7 bases from J, the gap between germline ends came to 13 bases. This CDR3 has 14 residues.

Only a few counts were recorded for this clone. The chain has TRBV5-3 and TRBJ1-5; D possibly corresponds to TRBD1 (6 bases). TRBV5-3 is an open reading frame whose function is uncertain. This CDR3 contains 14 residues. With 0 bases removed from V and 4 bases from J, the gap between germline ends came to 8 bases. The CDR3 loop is CARSLEQGNQPQHF. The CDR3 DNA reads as TGTGCCAGAAGCTTGGAACAGGGAAATCAGCCCCAGCATTTT.

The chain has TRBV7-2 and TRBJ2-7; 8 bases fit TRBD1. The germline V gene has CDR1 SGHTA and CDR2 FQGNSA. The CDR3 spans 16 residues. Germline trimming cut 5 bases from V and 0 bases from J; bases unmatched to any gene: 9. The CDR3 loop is CASSHRQGRSSYEQYF. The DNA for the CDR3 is TGTGCCAGCAGCCATAGACAGGGGCGATCCTCCTACGAGCAGTACTTC.

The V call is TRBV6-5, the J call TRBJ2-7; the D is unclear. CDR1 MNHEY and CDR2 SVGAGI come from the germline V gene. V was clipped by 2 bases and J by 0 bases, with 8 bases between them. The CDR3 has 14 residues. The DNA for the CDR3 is TGTGCCAGCAGTTACAAGACCTTCTCCTACGAGCAGTACTTC. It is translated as CASSYKTFSYEQYF.

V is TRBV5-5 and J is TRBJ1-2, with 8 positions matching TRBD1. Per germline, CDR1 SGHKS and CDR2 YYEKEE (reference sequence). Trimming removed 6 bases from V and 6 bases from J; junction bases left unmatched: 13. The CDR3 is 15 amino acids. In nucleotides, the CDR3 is TGTGCCAGCACCCTCTGGGGGACAGGAGGGCATGGCTACACCTTC. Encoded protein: CASTLWGTGGHGYTF. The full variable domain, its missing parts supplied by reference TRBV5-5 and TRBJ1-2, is DAGVTQSPTHLIKTRGQQVTLRCSPISGHKSVSWYQQVLGQGPQFIFQYYEKEERGRGNFPDRFSARQFPNYSSELNVNALLLGDSALYLCASTLWGTGGHGYTFGSGTRLTVV.

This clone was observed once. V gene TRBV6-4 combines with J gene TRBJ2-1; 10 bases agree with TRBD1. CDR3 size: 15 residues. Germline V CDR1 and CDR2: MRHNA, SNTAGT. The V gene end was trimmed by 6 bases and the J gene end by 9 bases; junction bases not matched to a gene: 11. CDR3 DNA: TGTGCCAGCAGCCCCGACAGGGGGCGGGTCGGTGAGCAGTTCTTC. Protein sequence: CASSPDRGRVGEQFF.

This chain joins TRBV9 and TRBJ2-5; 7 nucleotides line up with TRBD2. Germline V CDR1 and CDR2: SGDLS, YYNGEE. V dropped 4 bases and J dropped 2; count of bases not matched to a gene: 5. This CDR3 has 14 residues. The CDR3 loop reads CASSRQAGQETQYF. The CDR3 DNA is TGTGCCAGCAGCCGCCAAGCGGGGCAAGAGACCCAGTACTTC.

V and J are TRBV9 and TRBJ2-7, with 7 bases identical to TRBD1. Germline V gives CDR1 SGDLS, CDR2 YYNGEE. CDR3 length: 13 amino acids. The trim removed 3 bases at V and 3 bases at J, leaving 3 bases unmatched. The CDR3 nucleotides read TGTGCCAGCAGCGCTAGACAGGGCTACGAGCAGTACTTC. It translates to CASSARQGYEQYF.

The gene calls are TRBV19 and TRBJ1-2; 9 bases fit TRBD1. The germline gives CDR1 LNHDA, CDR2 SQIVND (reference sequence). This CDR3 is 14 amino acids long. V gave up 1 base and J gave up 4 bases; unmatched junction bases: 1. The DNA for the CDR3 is TGTGCCAGTAGTATAGCACAGGGGGCCTATGGCTACACCTTC. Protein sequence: CASSIAQGAYGYTF.

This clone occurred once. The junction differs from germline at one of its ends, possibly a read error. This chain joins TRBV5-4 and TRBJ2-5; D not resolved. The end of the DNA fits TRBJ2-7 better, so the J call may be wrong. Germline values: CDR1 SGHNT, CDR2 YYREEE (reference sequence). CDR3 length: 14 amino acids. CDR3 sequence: CASRLDVSGSEQYF. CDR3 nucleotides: TGTGCCAGCAGGTTGGACGTTTCTGGAAGCGAGCAGTACTTC.

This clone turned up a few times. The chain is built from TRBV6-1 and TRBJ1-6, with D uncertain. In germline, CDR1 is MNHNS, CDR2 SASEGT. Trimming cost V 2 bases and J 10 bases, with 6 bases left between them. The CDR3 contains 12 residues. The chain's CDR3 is CASSESSSPLHF. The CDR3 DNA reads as TGTGCCAGCAGTGAATCAAGCTCACCCCTCCACTTT.

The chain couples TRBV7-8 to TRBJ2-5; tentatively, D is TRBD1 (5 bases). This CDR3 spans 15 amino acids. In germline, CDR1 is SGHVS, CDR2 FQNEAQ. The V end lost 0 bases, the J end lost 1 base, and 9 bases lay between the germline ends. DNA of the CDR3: TGTGCCAGCAGCTTAGCCCCGACAGCCCAAGAGACCCAGTACTTC. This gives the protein CASSLAPTAQETQYF.

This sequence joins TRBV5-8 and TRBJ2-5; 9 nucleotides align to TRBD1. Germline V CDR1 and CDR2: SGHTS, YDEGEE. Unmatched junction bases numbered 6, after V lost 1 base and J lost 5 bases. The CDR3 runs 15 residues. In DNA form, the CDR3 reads TGTGCCAGCAGCTTGAAGGGACAGGGTTGGGAGACCCAGTACTTC. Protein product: CASSLKGQGWETQYF.

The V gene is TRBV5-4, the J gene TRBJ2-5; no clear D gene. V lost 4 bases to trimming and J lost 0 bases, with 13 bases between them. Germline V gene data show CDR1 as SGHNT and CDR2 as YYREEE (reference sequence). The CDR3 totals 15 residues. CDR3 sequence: CASSLQSAHQETQYF. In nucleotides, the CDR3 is TGTGCCAGCAGCCTACAAAGTGCGCACCAAGAGACCCAGTACTTC. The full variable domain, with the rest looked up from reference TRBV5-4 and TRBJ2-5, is ETGVTQSPTHLIKTRGQQVTLRCSSQSGHNTVSWYQQALGQGPQFIFQYYREEENGRGNFPPRFSGLQFPNYSSELNVNALELDDSALYLCASSLQSAHQETQYFGPGTRLLVL.

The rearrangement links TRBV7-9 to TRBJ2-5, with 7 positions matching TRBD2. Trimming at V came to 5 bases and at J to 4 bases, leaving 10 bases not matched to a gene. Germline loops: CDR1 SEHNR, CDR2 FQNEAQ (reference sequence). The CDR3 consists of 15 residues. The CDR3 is CASSASPGGAETQYF. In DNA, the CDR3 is TGTGCCAGCAGCGCCTCTCCGGGAGGAGCAGAGACCCAGTACTTC.

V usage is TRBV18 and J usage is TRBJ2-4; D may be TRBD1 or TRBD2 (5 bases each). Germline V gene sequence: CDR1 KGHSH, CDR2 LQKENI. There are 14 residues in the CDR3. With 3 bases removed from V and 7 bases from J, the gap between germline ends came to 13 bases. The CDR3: CASSPTDQRNIQYF. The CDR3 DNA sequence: TGTGCCAGCTCACCGACAGATCAGCGGAACATTCAGTACTTC.

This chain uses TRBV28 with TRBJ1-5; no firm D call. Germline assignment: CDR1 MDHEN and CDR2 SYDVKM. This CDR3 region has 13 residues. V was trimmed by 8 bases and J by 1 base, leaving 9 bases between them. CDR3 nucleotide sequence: TGTGCCAGCGAGGGAGGGAGCAATCAGCCCCAGCATTTT. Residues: CASEGGSNQPQHF.

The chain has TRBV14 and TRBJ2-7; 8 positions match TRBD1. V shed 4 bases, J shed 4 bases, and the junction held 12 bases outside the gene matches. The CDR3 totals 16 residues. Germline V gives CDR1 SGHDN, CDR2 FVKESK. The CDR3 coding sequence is TGTGCCAGCAGCCCACCCTTCGGACAGGGTCTATACGAGCAGTACTTC. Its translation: CASSPPFGQGLYEQYF.

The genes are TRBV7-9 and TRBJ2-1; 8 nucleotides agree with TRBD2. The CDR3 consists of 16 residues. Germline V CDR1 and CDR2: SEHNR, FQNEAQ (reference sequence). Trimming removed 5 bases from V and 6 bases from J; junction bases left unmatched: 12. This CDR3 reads CASSRGAGLESNEQFF. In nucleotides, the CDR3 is TGTGCCAGCAGCCGGGGGGCGGGACTAGAGTCCAATGAGCAGTTCTTC. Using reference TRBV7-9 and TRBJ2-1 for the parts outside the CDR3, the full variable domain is DTGVSQNPRHKITKRGQNVTFRCDPISEHNRLYWYRQTLGQGPEFLTYFQNEAQLEKSRLLSDRFSAERPKGSFSTLEIQRTEQGDSAMYLCASSRGAGLESNEQFFGPGTRLTVL.

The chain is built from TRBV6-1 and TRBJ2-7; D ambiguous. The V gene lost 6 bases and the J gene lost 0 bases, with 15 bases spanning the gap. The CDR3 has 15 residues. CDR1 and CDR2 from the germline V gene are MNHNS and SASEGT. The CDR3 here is CASSDQLLSSYEQYF. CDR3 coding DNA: TGTGCCAGCAGCGACCAACTTCTGAGCTCCTACGAGCAGTACTTC.

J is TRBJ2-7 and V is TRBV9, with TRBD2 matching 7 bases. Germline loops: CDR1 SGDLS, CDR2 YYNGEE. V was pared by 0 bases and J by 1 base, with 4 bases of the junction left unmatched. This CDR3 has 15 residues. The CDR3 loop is CASSVEAGRSYEQYF. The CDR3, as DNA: TGTGCCAGCAGCGTAGAAGCCGGGAGGTCCTACGAGCAGTACTTC.

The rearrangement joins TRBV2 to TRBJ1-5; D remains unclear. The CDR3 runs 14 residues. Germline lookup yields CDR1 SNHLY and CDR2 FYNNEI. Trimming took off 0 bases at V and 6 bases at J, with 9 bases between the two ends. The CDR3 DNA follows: TGTGCCAGCAGTGAAGCTTTTATAGGTCAGCCCCAGCATTTT. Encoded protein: CASSEAFIGQPQHF. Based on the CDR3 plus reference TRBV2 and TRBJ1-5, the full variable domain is EPEVTQTPSHQVTQMGQEVILRCVPISNHLYFYWYRQILGQKVEFLVSFYNNEISEKSEIFDDQFSVERPDGSNFTLKIRSTKLEDSAMYFCASSEAFIGQPQHFGDGTRLSIL.

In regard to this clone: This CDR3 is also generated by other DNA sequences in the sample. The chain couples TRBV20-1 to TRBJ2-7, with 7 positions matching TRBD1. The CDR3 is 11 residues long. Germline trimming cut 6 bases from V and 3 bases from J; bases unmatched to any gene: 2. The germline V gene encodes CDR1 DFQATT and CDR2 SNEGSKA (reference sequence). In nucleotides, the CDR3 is TGCAGTGCGCGACAGGGCTACGAGCAGTACTTC. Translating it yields CSARQGYEQYF.

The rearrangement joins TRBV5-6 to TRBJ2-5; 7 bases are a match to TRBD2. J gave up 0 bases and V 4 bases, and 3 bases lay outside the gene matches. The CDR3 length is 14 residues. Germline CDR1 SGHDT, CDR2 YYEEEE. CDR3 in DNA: TGTGCCAGCAGCCGCGGGACTAACCAAGAGACCCAGTACTTC. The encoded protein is CASSRGTNQETQYF.

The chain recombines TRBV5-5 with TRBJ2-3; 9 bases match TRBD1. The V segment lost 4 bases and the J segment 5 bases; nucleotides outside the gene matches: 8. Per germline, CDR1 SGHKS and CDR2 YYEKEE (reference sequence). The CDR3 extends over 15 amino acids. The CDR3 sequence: CASSLQGALGDTQYF. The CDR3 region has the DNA TGTGCCAGCAGCCTACAGGGGGCGCTGGGAGATACGCAGTATTTT.